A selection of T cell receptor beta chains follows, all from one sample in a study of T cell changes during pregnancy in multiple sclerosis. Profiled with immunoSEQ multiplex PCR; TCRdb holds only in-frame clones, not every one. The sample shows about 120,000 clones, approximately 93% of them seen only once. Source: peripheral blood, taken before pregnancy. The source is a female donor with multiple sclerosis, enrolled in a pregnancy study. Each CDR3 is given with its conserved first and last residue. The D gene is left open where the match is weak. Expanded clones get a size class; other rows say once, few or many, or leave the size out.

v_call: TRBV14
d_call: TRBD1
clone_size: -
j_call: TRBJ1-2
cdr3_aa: CASSPGQGPRTNYGYTF
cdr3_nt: TGTGCCAGCAGCCCGGGACAGGGCCCGAGAACTAACTATGGCTACACCTTC

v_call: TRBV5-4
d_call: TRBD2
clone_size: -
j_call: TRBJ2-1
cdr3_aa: CASSSSTSGRNEQFF
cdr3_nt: TGTGCCAGCAGCTCTTCGACTAGCGGGAGGAATGAGCAGTTCTTC

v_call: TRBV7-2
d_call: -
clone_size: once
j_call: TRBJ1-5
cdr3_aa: CASSASSNQPQHF
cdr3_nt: TGTGCCAGCAGCGCGAGTAGCAATCAGCCCCAGCATTTT

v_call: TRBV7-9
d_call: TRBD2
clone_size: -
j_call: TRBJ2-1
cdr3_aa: CASSLKAGWGNEQFF
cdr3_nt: TGTGCCAGCAGCTTAAAAGCGGGGTGGGGAAATGAGCAGTTCTTC

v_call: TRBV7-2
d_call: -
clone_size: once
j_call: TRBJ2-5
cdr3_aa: CASSSQRGGRETQYF
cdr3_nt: TGTGCCAGCAGCTCACAGAGGGGGGGCCGGGAGACCCAGTACTTC

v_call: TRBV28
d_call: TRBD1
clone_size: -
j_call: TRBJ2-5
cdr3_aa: CASSFRTGGRETQYF
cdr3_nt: TGTGCCAGCAGTTTTCGGACAGGGGGCCGAGAGACCCAGTACTTC

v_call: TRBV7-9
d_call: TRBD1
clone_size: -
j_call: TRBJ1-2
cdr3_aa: CASSLGDRHNYGYTF
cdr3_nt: TGTGCCAGCAGCTTAGGGGACAGGCATAACTATGGCTACACCTTC

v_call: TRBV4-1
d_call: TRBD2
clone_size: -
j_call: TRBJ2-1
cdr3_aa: CASSPREGTSESSYNEQFF
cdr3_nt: TGCGCCAGCAGCCCCCGAGAGGGGACTAGCGAGAGCTCCTACAATGAGCAGTTCTTC

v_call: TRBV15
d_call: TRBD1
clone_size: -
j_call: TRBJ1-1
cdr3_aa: CATSRGQLGTEAFF
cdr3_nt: TGTGCCACCAGCAGGGGACAGTTGGGCACTGAAGCTTTCTTT

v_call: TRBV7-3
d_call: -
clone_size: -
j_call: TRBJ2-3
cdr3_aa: CASSVGAATDTQYF
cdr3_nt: TGTGCCAGCAGTGTGGGGGCAGCCACAGATACGCAGTATTTT

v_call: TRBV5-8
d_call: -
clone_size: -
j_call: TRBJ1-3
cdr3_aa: CASSLKLSALSGNTIYF
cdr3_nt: TGTGCCAGCAGCTTGAAATTGAGTGCCCTCTCTGGAAACACCATATATTTT

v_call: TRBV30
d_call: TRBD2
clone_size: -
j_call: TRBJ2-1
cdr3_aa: CAWSETSGLYNEQFF
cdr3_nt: TGTGCCTGGAGCGAGACTAGCGGTCTGTACAATGAGCAGTTCTTC

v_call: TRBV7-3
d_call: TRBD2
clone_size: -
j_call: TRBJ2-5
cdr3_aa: CASSLGLAGGVQETQYF
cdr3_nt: TGTGCCAGCAGCTTAGGTCTAGCGGGGGGAGTACAAGAGACCCAGTACTTC

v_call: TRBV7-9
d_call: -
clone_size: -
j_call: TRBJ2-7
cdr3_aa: CASSFTQDTRYEQYF
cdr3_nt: TGTGCCAGCAGCTTCACCCAGGACACCCGTTACGAGCAGTACTTC

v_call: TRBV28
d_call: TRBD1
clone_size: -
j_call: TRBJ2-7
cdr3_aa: CASQTGVSYEQYF
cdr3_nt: TGTGCCAGTCAGACAGGGGTGTCCTACGAGCAGTACTTC

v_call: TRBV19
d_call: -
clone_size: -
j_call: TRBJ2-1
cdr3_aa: CASSISANPRNEQFF
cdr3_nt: TGTGCCAGTAGTATAAGCGCCAACCCGAGGAATGAGCAGTTCTTC

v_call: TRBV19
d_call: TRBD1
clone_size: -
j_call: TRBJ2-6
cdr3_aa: CASSPGQGLGSGANVLTF
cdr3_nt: TGTGCCAGTAGTCCAGGACAGGGGTTGGGCTCTGGGGCCAACGTCCTGACTTTC

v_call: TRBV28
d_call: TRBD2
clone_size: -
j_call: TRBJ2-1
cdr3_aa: CASSLIRRAGGPSEQFF
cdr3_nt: TGTGCCAGCAGTTTAATTCGACGCGCGGGAGGGCCCAGTGAGCAGTTCTTC

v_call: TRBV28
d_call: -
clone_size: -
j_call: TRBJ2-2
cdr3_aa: CASSPGQRRTGELFF
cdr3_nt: TGTGCCAGCAGCCCCGGACAAAGAAGGACCGGGGAGCTGTTTTTT

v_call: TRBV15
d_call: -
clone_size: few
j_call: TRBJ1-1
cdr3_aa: CATSRVSTGTPEAFF
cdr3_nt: TGTGCCACCAGCAGAGTCTCAACAGGGACCCCTGAAGCTTTCTTT

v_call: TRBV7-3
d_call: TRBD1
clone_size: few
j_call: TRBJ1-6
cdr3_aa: CASSLGGTGVSPLHF
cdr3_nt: TGTGCCAGCAGCTTAGGGGGGACAGGGGTGTCACCCCTCCACTTT

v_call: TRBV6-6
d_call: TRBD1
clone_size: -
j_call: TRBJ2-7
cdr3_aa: CASNTGEAPTYEQYF
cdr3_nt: TGTGCCAGCAATACAGGGGAAGCACCTACCTACGAGCAGTACTTC

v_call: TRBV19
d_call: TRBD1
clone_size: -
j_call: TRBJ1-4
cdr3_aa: CASSIPGQGYLGEKLFF
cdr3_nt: TGTGCCAGTAGTATCCCGGGACAGGGTTATCTTGGTGAAAAACTGTTTTTT

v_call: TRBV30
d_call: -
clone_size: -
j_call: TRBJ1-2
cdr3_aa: CAWSVPSQSYTF
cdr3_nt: TGTGCCTGGAGTGTCCCATCTCAGAGCTACACCTTC

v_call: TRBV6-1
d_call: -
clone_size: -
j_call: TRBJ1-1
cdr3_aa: CASSRQNEAFF
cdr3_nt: TGTGCCAGCAGTCGACAGAACGAAGCTTTCTTT

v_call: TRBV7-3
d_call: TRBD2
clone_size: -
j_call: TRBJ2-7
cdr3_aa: CASSLRRGAYEQYF
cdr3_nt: TGTGCCAGCTCACTACGGCGGGGGGCCTACGAGCAGTACTTC

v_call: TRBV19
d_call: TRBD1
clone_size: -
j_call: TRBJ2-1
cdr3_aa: CASSPRGGTGNNEQFF
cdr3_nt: TGTGCCAGTAGCCCACGGGGAGGGACAGGGAACAATGAGCAGTTCTTC

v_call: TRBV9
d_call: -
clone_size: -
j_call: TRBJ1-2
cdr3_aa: CASSVGAGQANGYTF
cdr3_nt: TGTGCCAGCAGCGTAGGGGCGGGCCAGGCCAATGGCTACACCTTC

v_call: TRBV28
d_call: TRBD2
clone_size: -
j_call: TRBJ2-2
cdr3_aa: CASSFGTSAGELFF
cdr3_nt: TGTGCCAGCAGTTTCGGGACTAGCGCCGGGGAGCTGTTTTTT

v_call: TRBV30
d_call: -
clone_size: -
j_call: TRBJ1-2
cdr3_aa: CAWGSGDTF
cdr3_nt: TGTGCCTGGGGTTCGGGGGACACCTTC

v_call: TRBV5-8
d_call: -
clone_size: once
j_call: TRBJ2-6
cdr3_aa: CASSPGTLYSGANVLTF
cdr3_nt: TGTGCCAGCAGCCCCGGGACACTGTACTCTGGGGCCAACGTCCTGACTTTC

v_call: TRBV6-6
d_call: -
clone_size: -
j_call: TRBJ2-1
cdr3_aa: CASRQQGPSYNEQFF
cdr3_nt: TGTGCCAGCAGACAACAGGGACCCTCCTACAATGAGCAGTTCTTC

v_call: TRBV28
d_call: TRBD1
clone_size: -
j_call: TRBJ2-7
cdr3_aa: CASSSPQGGRGVEYF
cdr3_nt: TGTGCCAGCAGTTCCCCACAGGGGGGTCGTGGTGTAGAGTACTTC

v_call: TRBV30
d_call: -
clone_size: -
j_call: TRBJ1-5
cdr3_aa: CAWSVQINQPQHF
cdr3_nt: TGTGCCTGGAGTGTACAGATTAATCAGCCCCAGCATTTT

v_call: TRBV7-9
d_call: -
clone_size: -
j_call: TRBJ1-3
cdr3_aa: CASSFRSSGNTIYF
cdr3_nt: TGTGCCAGCAGCTTCCGGAGCTCTGGAAACACCATATATTTT

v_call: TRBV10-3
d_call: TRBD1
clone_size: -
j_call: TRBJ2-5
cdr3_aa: CAISEEQGPQETQYF
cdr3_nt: TGTGCCATCAGTGAGGAACAGGGGCCCCAAGAGACCCAGTACTTC

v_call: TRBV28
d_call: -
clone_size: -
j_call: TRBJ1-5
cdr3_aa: CASRMRENQPQHF
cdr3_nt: TGTGCCAGCAGGATGAGGGAGAATCAGCCCCAGCATTTT

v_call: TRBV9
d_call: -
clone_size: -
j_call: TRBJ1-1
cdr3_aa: CASSVDSLNTEAFF
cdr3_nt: TGTGCCAGCAGCGTGGACAGCCTTAACACTGAAGCTTTCTTT